The clone carrying this T cell receptor beta chain was recorded many times. No antigen is known for it. RNA transcripts served as the template for amplifying TCR beta CDR3 regions. The HTBI primer set was used in a first-round RT-PCR of the TCR CDR3. TCRdb reprocessed the multiplex PCR reads via MiXCR and lists one record per CDR3 protein. The profile shows about 260,000 distinct CDR3 sequences, 20% to 30% of them singletons. This record belongs to a study of T cells in Graves' hyperthyroidism and ophthalmopathy. Regarding the study as a whole: Through a model of 13 V-J features, ophthalmopathy was separated from stable hyperthyroidism.

Sequencing used blood. This receptor was identified in a man aged 40-55 years with Graves' hyperthyroidism that later progressed to Graves' ophthalmopathy.

The DNA for the CDR3 is TGCGCCAGCACACCCGTCTTTGAAGGGAACACTGAAGCTTTCTTT. Translated, it gives CASTPVFEGNTEAFF. This chain links TRBV4-1 with TRBJ1-1; D remains ambiguous. Trimming cost V 7 bases and J 1 base, with 16 bases left between them. Per germline, CDR1 MGHRA and CDR2 YSYEKL. There are 15 residues in the CDR3.